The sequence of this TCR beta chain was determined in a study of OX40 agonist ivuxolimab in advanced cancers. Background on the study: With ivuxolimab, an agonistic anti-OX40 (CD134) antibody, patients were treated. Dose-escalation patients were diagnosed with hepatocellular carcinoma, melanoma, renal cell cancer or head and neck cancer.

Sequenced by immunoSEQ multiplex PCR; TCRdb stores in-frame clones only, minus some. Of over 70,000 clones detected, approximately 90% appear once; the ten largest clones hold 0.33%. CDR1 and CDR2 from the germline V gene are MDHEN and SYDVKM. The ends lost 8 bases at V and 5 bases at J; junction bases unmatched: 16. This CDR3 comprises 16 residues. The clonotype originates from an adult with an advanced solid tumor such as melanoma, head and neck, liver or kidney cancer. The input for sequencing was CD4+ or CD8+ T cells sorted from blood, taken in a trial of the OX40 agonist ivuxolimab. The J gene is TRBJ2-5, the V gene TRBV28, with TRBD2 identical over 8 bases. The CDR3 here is CASAREASGRRETQYF. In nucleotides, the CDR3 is TGTGCCAGCGCGAGAGAGGCTAGCGGGCGTCGGGAGACCCAGTACTTC. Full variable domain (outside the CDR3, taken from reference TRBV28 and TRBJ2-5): DVKVTQSSRYLVKRTGEKVFLECVQDMDHENMFWYRQDPGLGLRLIYFSYDVKMKEKGDIPEGYSVSREKKERFSLILESASTNQTSMYLCASAREASGRRETQYFGPGTRLLVL.